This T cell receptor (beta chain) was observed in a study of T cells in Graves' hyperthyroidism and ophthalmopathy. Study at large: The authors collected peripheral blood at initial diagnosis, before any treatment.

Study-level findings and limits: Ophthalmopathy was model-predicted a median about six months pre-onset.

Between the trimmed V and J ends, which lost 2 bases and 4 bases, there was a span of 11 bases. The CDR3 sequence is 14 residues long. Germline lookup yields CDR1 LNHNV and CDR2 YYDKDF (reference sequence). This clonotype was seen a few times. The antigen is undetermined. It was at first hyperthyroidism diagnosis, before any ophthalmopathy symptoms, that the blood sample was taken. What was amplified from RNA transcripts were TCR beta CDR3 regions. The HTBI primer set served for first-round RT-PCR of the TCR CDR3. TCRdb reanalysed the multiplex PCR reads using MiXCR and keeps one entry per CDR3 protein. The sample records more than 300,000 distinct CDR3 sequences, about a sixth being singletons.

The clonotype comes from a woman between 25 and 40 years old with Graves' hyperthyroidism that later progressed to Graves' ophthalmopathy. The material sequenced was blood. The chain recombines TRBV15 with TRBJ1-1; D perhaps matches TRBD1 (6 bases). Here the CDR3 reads CATSRQGPSTEAFF. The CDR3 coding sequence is TGTGCCACCAGCAGACAGGGGCCGAGCACTGAAGCTTTCTTT.